This TCR beta chain is drawn from a study of blood T cell repertoires in COVID-19. About the research overall: Samples came from the United States, Italy and Spain, spanning acute and convalescent COVID-19. PBMCs, B-cell-depleted T cells, or T cells provided the cDNA or gDNA that made up the material.

Sequencing was performed with immunoSEQ multiplex PCR; in TCRdb, only in-frame clones are kept and a portion is missing. The table records around 250,000 clones, around 93% of them present only once. Categorization into cohorts depended on clinical history that participants reported. This sequence was found in a man aged 35 to 55 who had been exposed to COVID-19. Material: PBMCs or T cells enriched from blood (not recorded which).

As DNA, the CDR3 is TGTGCCAGCAGTTACTCGGGACAAGGGATCGCGACCCAGTACTTC. It codes for CASSYSGQGIATQYF. V gene TRBV6-2 or TRBV6-3 combines with J gene TRBJ2-5; a weak D match, TRBD1 (6 bases). The germline V gene has CDR1 MNHEY and CDR2 SVGEGT. Deletions cut 0 bases from V and 7 bases from J, with 15 bases between. The CDR3 has 15 residues.